A selection of T cell receptor beta chains follows, all from one sample in a study of cytomegalovirus exposure and HLA in healthy donors. Some clones are missing from TCRdb's copy, which holds only in-frame ones; the method was immunoSEQ multiplex PCR. The table shows nearly 110,000 clones, with 75% occurring only once. Sequencing input: PBMCs. The receptors were gathered from a man aged 40-49 years in good health and CMV-seronegative. Each CDR3 is given with its conserved first and last residue. The D gene is left open where the match is weak. Only part of the rows carry a size: once, few, many, or a class if the clone is expanded.

J gene	V gene	clone size	D gene	CDR3 protein	CDR3 DNA
TRBJ2-1	TRBV10-3	-	-	CAISGSSDEQFF	TGTGCCATCAGTGGGTCATCGGATGAGCAGTTCTTC
TRBJ2-3	TRBV7-2	-	TRBD2	CASSLAGTSGGTDTQYF	TGTGCCAGCAGCTTAGCGGGGACTAGCGGGGGCACAGATACGCAGTATTTT
TRBJ2-7	TRBV19	once	-	CASSIWGGSHEQYF	TGTGCCAGTAGTATATGGGGGGGCTCACACGAGCAGTACTTC
TRBJ1-3	TRBV5-1	-	TRBD1	CASSSGQGAGNTIYF	TGCGCCAGCAGCTCCGGACAGGGGGCTGGAAACACCATATATTTT
TRBJ1-3	TRBV11-2	-	-	CANSRGSSSGNTIYF	TGTGCCAATAGTAGAGGGAGTAGCTCTGGAAACACCATATATTTT
TRBJ1-4	TRBV19	once	TRBD1	CASGSGQGTNEKLFF	TGTGCCAGTGGCAGCGGACAGGGAACTAATGAAAAACTGTTTTTT
TRBJ2-7	TRBV11-1	-	-	CASSLGRVHEQYF	TGTGCCAGCAGCTTGGGCAGGGTCCACGAGCAGTACTTC
TRBJ2-5	TRBV7-2	-	TRBD2	CASSLRPSGGGETQYF	TGTGCCAGCAGCTTACGCCCCAGCGGGGGGGGAGAGACCCAGTACTTC
TRBJ2-7	TRBV18	-	-	CATRAGTYEQYF	TGTGCAACGCGTGCAGGTACCTACGAGCAGTACTTC
TRBJ1-1	TRBV5-4	-	-	CASSLSVSEAFF	TGTGCCAGCAGCTTGTCTGTATCTGAAGCTTTCTTT
TRBJ1-1	TRBV6-1	-	-	CASSPNHRVNTEAFF	TGTGCCAGCAGTCCCAACCACAGGGTAAACACTGAAGCTTTCTTT
TRBJ2-1	TRBV2	-	TRBD2	CASSEARLADNEQFF	TGTGCCAGCAGTGAAGCAAGACTAGCGGACAATGAGCAGTTCTTC
TRBJ2-3	TRBV2	once	-	CATCGLLGADTQYF	TGTGCCACCTGTGGCTTACTCGGGGCAGATACGCAGTATTTT
TRBJ1-2	TRBV5-1	-	-	CASRPGSLYGYTF	TGCGCCAGCCGGCCAGGTTCCCTCTATGGCTACACCTTC
TRBJ2-3	TRBV7-9	few	-	CASSLRTGRTDTQYF	TGTGCCAGCAGCCTCAGGACTGGGCGCACAGATACGCAGTATTTT
TRBJ2-1	TRBV27	-	TRBD1	CASNPTGDYNEQFF	TGTGCCAGCAACCCGACAGGGGACTACAATGAGCAGTTCTTC
TRBJ2-7	TRBV18	few	-	CASSPTSDYEQYF	TGTGCCAGCTCACCTACCAGTGACTACGAGCAGTACTTC
TRBJ1-1	TRBV7-9	few	-	CASSSVPQYMNTEAFF	TGTGCCAGCAGCTCCGTCCCTCAGTATATGAACACTGAAGCTTTCTTT
TRBJ1-5	TRBV6-1	few	-	CASSEALRLGRVESQPQHF	TGTGCCAGCAGTGAAGCCCTCCGGTTGGGCAGGGTGGAGAGTCAGCCCCAGCATTTT
TRBJ2-3	TRBV7-9	-	-	CASSPSDSADTQYF	TGTGCCAGCAGCCCGTCGGACTCGGCGGATACGCAGTATTTT
TRBJ2-7	TRBV27	-	-	CASSGIPWYEQYF	TGTGCCAGCAGCGGGATCCCATGGTACGAGCAGTACTTC
TRBJ2-5	TRBV19	-	-	CASSISVLQETQYF	TGTGCCAGTAGTATTTCGGTTCTCCAAGAGACCCAGTACTTC
TRBJ1-2	TRBV15	once	TRBD1	CATSRDLGGQGYTF	TGTGCCACCAGCAGAGATCTCGGGGGACAGGGCTACACCTTC
TRBJ2-2	TRBV7-9	-	-	CASSPRGAGELFF	TGTGCCAGCAGCCCCCGCGGGGCCGGGGAGCTGTTTTTT
TRBJ2-1	TRBV29-1	-	TRBD2	CSVKTSGGASEQFF	TGCAGCGTTAAGACTAGCGGGGGGGCCAGTGAGCAGTTCTTC
TRBJ1-2	TRBV14	-	TRBD1	CASSQALRTGHGYTF	TGTGCCAGCAGCCAAGCTCTCAGGACAGGGCATGGCTACACCTTC
TRBJ1-2	TRBV6-5	-	-	CASSRQAANYGYTF	TGTGCCAGCAGTCGACAGGCCGCTAACTATGGCTACACCTTC
TRBJ1-1	TRBV7-8	-	-	CASSLDLGVAFF	TGTGCCAGCAGCTTAGATCTAGGAGTAGCTTTCTTT
TRBJ2-1	TRBV5-1	few	TRBD1	CASSRSGTGGADDEQFF	TGCGCCAGCAGCAGATCCGGGACAGGGGGCGCAGACGATGAGCAGTTCTTC
TRBJ2-3	TRBV2	-	TRBD1	CASSPTRTGGRTDTQYF	TGTGCCAGCAGCCCAACCAGGACAGGGGGTAGGACAGATACGCAGTATTTT
TRBJ2-7	TRBV30	-	TRBD2	CAWSVRGGGAVNEQYF	TGTGCCTGGAGTGTAAGGGGCGGGGGGGCGGTAAACGAGCAGTACTTC
TRBJ2-3	TRBV6-6	-	TRBD2	CASSYPGGGSRTQYF	TGTGCCAGCAGTTACCCCGGGGGGGGCTCTCGGACGCAGTATTTT
TRBJ1-1	TRBV12-5	-	-	CASGGGSTEAFF	TGTGCTAGTGGGGGAGGCAGCACTGAAGCTTTCTTT
TRBJ2-3	TRBV5-1	-	-	CASSPRLTDTQYF	TGCGCCAGCAGCCCGAGGCTCACAGATACGCAGTATTTT
TRBJ1-1	TRBV21-1	-	-	CASRIFREVWTEAFF	TGTGCCAGCAGGATCTTCAGGGAGGTTTGGACTGAAGCTTTCTTT
TRBJ2-4	TRBV5-1	-	-	CASSTGTRSFLAKNIQYF	TGCGCCAGCAGCACCGGGACACGAAGCTTCCTAGCCAAAAACATTCAGTACTTC
TRBJ1-2	TRBV19	few	-	CASRGQGLYGYTF	TGTGCCAGTAGAGGGCAGGGGCTCTATGGCTACACCTTC
TRBJ1-4	TRBV10-2	-	TRBD1	CASGHGDRGRTNEKLFF	TGCGCCAGCGGACATGGGGACAGGGGGCGAACTAATGAAAAACTGTTTTTT
TRBJ1-4	TRBV6-5	-	-	CARKQGKGGGKLFF	TGTGCCAGGAAACAGGGAAAGGGGGGGGGAAAACTGTTTTTT
TRBJ1-2	TRBV5-4	-	TRBD1	CASSYGQGLEGYTF	TGTGCCAGCAGTTACGGACAGGGTCTAGAGGGCTACACCTTC
TRBJ1-5	TRBV2	-	-	CASSAGGAYGQPQHF	TGCGCCAGCAGCGCGGGAGGGGCGTACGGTCAGCCCCAGCATTTT
TRBJ2-3	TRBV7-6	-	TRBD1	CASSLGDRRTDTQYF	TGTGCCAGCAGCTTAGGGGACAGGCGCACAGATACGCAGTATTTT
TRBJ1-3	TRBV13	-	TRBD1	CASSARDREYGNTIYF	TGTGCCAGCAGCGCCCGGGACAGGGAATATGGAAACACCATATATTTT
TRBJ2-7	TRBV6-6	-	-	CASSPRGYEQYF	TGTGCCAGCAGCCCGAGAGGGTACGAGCAGTACTTC
TRBJ1-2	TRBV6-1	once	-	CASRSRPGNGYTF	TGTGCCAGCAGAAGCCGGCCAGGCAATGGCTACACCTTC
TRBJ2-1	TRBV7-8	-	-	CASSLESPGYNEQFF	TGTGCCAGCAGCCTAGAATCGCCCGGCTACAATGAGCAGTTCTTC
TRBJ1-1	TRBV6-6	-	TRBD1	CASSTGQGRGNTEAFF	TGTGCCAGCTCTACGGGACAGGGACGAGGGAACACTGAAGCTTTCTTT
TRBJ1-2	TRBV7-8	-	-	CASSLVGGREEDYGYTF	TGTGCCAGCAGCTTAGTCGGGGGGCGCGAGGAAGACTATGGCTACACCTTC
TRBJ2-1	TRBV5-4	-	TRBD2	CASSLPAGDYNEQFF	TGTGCCAGCAGCTTGCCAGCGGGGGATTACAATGAGCAGTTCTTC
TRBJ2-2	TRBV11-2	-	-	CASSLRGHTTGELFF	TGTGCCAGCAGCTTACGGGGACACACCACCGGGGAGCTGTTTTTT
TRBJ2-7	TRBV7-2	-	TRBD2	CASRSIAGVAYEQYF	TGTGCCAGCAGATCAATAGCGGGGGTCGCCTACGAGCAGTACTTC
TRBJ1-2	TRBV9	once	-	CASSPRLNRAYGYTF	TGTGCCAGCAGCCCGCGCCTAAACAGGGCCTATGGCTACACCTTC